The source of this T cell receptor beta chain is a study of CD8+ T cells in alopecia areata. Study-level information: Percent of scalp involved defined treated patients' severity scores.

Sample treatment: oral pan-JAK inhibitor, 5-10 mg twice daily. The CDR3 sequence is 13 residues long. Between the trimmed V and J ends, which lost 1 base and 3 bases, there was a span of 5 bases. Germline values: CDR1 SGHRS, CDR2 YFSETQ. Turning to this clone: Its antigen is not known.

The study's findings and limits: In scalp and blood, many expanded lesional clones persisted during tofacitinib.

Sequencing used cDNA as its template, made by extracting RNA and reverse transcribing it. TCRdb's copy holds only in-frame clones and misses some; the assay was immunoSEQ multiplex PCR. The table lists about 110,000 clones, around 54% of them singletons. The source of this sequence is a human donor with alopecia areata. This rearrangement joins TRBV5-1 to TRBJ1-5; no clear D. The source was CD4+ T cells sorted from blood, collected at week 24, from a patient treated with tofacitinib. This CDR3 is CASSLSVNQPQHF. CDR3 bases: TGCGCCAGCAGCTTGAGCGTCAATCAGCCCCAGCATTTT.